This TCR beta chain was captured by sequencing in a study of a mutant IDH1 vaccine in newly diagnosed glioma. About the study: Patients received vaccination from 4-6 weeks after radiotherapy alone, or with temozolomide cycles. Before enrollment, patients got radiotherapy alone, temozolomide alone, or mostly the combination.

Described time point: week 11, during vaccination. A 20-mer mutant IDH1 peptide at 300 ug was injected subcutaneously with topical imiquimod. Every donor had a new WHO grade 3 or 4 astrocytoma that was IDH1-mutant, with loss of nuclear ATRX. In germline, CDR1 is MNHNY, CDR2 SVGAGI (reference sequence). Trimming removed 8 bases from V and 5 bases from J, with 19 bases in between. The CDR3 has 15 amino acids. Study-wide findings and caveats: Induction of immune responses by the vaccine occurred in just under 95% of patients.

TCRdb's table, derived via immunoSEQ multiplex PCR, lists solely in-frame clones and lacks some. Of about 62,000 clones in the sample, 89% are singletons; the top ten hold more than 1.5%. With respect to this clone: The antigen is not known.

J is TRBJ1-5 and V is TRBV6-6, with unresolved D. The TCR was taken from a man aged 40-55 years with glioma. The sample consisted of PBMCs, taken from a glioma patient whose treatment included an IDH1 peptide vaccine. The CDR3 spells CASRQSGGGDQPQHF. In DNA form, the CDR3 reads TGTGCCAGCCGCCAGAGCGGTGGTGGGGATCAGCCCCAGCATTTT.